The count of the clone carrying this T cell receptor beta chain is one. The data belong to a study of siplizumab effects on memory and regulatory T cells. TCRdb's copy holds only in-frame clones and misses some; the assay was immunoSEQ multiplex PCR. The table has 90,000 to 140,000 clones, more than 85% seen once. The sequence was obtained from a human donor in good health. The sequenced sample consisted of CD4+ T cells sorted from blood.

CDR3 coding DNA: TGCGCCAGCAGCCCAGGGACACTGAACACTGAAGCTTTCTTT. Amino acid sequence: CASSPGTLNTEAFF. The V gene is TRBV5-1, the J gene TRBJ1-1; a possible D gene is TRBD1 (6 bases). The CDR3 has 14 residues. The germline V gene has CDR1 SGHRS and CDR2 YFSETQ. V gave up 4 bases and J gave up 0 bases, with 10 bases separating them. The full variable domain, completed using reference TRBV5-1 and TRBJ1-1, is KAGVTQTPRYLIKTRGQQVTLSCSPISGHRSVSWYQQTPGQGLQFLFEYFSETQRNKGNFPGRFSGRQFSNSRSEMNVSTLELGDSALYLCASSPGTLNTEAFFGQGTRLTVV.